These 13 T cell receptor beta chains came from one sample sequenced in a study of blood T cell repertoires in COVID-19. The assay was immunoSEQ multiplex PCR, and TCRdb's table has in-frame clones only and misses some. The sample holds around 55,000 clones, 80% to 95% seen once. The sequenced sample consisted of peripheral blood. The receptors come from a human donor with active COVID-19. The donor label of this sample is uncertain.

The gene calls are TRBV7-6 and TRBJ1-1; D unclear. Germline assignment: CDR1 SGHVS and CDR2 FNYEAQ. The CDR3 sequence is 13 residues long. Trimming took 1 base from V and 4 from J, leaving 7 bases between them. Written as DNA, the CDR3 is TGTGCCAGCAGCTTAGGCGGGGTCACTGAAGCTTTCTTT. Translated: CASSLGGVTEAFF.

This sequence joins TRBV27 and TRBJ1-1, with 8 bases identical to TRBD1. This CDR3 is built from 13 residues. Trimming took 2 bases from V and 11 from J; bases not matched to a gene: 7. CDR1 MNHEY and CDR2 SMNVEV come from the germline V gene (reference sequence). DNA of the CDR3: TGTGCCAGCAGTTTAAGGCAGGGGGCGAGGGCTTTCTTT. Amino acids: CASSLRQGARAFF.

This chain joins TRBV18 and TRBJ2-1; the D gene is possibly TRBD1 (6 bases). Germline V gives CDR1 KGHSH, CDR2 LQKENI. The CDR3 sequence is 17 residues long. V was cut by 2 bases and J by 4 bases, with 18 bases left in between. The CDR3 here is CASSPNTGMTGYNEQFF. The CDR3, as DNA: TGTGCCAGCTCACCAAACACAGGGATGACCGGATACAATGAGCAGTTCTTC.

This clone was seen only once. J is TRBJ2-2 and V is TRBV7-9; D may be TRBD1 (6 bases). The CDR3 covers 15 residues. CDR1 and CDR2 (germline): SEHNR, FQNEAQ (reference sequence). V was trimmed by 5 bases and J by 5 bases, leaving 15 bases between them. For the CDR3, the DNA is TGTGCCAGCAGCCTCCGGGACAAGAGAACCGGGGAGCTGTTTTTT. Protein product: CASSLRDKRTGELFF.

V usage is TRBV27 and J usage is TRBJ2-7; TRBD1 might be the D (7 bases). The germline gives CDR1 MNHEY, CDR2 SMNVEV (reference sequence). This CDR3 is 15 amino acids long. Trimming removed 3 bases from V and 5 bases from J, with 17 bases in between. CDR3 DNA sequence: TGTGCCAGCAGTTTTCAGGGGGGTGGGGCGGACGAGCAGTACTTC. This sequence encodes CASSFQGGGADEQYF.

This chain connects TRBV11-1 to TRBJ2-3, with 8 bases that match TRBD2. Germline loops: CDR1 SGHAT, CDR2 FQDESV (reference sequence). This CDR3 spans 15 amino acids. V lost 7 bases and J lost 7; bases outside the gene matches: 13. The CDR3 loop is CASNDGRALIYTQYF. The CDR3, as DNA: TGTGCCAGCAACGACGGGAGGGCCCTCATATATACGCAGTATTTT.

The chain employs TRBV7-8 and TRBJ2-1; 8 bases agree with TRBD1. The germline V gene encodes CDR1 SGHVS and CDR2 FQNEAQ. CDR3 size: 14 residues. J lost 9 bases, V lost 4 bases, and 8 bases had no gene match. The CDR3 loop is CASSSSRGPVEQFF. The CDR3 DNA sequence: TGTGCCAGCAGCTCCTCCAGGGGGCCGGTTGAGCAGTTCTTC. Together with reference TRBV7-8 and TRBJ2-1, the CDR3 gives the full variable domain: GAGVSQSPRYKVAKRGQDVALRCDPISGHVSLFWYQQALGQGPEFLTYFQNEAQLDKSGLPSDRFFAERPEGSVSTLKIQRTQQEDSAVYLCASSSSRGPVEQFFGPGTRLTVL.

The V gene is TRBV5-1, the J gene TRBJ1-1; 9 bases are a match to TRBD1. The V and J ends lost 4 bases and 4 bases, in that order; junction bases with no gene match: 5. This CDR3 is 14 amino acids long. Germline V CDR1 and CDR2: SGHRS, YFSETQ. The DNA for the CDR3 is TGCGCCAGCAGCACGGGACAGGGAGGCACTGAAGCTTTCTTT. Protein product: CASSTGQGGTEAFF.

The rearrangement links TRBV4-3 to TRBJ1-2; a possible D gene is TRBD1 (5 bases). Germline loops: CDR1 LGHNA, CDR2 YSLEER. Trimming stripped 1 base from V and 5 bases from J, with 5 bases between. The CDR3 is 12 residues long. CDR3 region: CASSQAGYGYTF. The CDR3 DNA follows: TGCGCCAGCAGCCAAGCAGGGTATGGCTACACCTTC.

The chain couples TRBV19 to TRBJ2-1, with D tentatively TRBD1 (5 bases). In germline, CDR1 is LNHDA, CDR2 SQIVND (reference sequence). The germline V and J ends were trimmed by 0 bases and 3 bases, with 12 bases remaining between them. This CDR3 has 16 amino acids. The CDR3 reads CASSIDRVQGYNEQFF. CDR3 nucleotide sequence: TGTGCCAGTAGTATAGATCGGGTGCAGGGCTACAATGAGCAGTTCTTC.

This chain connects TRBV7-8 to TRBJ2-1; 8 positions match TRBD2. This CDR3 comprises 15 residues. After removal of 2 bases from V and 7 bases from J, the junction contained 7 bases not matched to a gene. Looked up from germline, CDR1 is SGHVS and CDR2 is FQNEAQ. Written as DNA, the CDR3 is TGTGCCAGCAGCTTATCGGGGGGGGCCTGGAATGAGCAGTTCTTC. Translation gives CASSLSGGAWNEQFF.

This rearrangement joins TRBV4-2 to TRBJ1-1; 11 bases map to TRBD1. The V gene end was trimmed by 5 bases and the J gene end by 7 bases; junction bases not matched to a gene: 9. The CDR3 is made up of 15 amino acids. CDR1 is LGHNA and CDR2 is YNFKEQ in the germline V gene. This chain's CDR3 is CASSSRTGGDGEAFF. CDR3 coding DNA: TGTGCCAGCAGCTCACGGACAGGGGGCGACGGTGAAGCTTTCTTT.

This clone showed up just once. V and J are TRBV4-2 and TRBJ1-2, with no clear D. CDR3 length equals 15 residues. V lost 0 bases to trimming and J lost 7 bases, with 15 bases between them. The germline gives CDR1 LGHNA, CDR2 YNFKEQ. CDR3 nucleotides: TGTGCCAGCAGCCAAGAAGAGGGCTCGGCGGGTGGCTACACCTTC. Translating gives CASSQEEGSAGGYTF.